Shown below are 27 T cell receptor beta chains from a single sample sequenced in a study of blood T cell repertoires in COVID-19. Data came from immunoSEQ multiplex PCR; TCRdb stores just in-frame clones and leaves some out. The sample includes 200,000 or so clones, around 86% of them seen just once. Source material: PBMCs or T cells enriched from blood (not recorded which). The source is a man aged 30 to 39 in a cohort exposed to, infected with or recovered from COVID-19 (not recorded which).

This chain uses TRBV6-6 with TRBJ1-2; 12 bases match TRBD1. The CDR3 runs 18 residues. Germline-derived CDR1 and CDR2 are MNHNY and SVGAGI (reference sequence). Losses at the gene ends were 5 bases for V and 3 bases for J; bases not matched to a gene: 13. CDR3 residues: CASSLGGTGGLSYYGYTF. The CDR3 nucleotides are TGTGCCAGCAGTCTTGGCGGGACAGGGGGCCTATCTTACTATGGCTACACCTTC.

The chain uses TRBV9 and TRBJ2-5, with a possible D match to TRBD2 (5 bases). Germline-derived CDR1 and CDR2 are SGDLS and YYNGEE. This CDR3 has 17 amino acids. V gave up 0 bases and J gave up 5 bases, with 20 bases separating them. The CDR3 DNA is TGTGCCAGCAGCGTAGACCCCCCGGGCGGGCTGGGGGAGACCCAGTACTTC. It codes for CASSVDPPGGLGETQYF.

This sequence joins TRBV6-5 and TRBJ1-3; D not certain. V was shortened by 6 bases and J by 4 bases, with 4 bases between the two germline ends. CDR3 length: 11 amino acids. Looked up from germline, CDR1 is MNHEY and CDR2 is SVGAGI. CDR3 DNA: TGTGCCAGCAGCTTCGGAAACACCATATATTTT. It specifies CASSFGNTIYF.

Here the CDR3 reads CATSRDQGPDTQYF. The CDR3 DNA reads as TGTGCCACCAGCAGAGATCAGGGGCCAGATACGCAGTATTTT. V usage is TRBV15 and J usage is TRBJ2-3, with D perhaps matching TRBD1 (6 bases). The CDR3 is 14 amino acids. In germline, CDR1 is LNHNV, CDR2 YYDKDF (reference sequence). V shed 0 bases and J shed 4 bases, with 8 bases lying between them.

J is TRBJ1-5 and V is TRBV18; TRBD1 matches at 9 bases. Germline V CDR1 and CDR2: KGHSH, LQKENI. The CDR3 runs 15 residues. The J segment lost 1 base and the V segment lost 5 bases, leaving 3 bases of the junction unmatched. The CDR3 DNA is TGTGCCAGCTCATTAGGGACAGGGAGCAATCAGCCCCAGCATTTT. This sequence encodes CASSLGTGSNQPQHF.

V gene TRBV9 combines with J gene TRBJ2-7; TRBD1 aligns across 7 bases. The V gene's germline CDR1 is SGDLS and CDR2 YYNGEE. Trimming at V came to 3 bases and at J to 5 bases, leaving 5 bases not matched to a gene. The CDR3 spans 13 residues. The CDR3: CASSATGSHEQYF. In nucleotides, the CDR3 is TGTGCCAGCAGCGCGACAGGGTCCCACGAGCAGTACTTC.

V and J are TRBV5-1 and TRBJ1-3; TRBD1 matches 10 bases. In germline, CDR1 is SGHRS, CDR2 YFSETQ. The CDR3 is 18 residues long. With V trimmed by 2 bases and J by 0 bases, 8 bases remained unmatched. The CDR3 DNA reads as TGCGCCAGCAGCTTACTGGGACAGGGGCTTACCTCTGGAAACACCATATATTTT. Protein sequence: CASSLLGQGLTSGNTIYF.

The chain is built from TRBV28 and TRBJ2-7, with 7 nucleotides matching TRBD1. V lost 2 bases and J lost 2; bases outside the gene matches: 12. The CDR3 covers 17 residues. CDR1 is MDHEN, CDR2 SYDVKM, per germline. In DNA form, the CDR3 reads TGTGCCAGCAGTTTAAGTATTCGAGACAGGGCCACCTACGAGCAGTACTTC. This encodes CASSLSIRDRATYEQYF.

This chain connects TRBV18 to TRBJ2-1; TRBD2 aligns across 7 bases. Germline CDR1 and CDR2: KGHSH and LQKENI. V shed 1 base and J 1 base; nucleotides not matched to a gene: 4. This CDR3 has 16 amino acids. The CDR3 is CASSPLQRDSYNEQFF. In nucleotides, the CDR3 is TGTGCCAGCTCACCACTACAGCGGGATTCCTACAATGAGCAGTTCTTC.

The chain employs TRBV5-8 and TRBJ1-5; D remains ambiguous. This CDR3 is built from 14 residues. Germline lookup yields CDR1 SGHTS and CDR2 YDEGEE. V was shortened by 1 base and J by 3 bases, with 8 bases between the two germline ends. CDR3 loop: CASSLFRSNQPQHF. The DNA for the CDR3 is TGTGCCAGCAGCTTGTTCCGTTCCAATCAGCCCCAGCATTTT. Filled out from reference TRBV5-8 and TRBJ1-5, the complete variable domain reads EAGVTQSPTHLIKTRGQQATLRCSPISGHTSVYWYQQALGLGLQFLLWYDEGEERNRGNFPPRFSGRQFPNYSSELNVNALELEDSALYLCASSLFRSNQPQHFGDGTRLSIL.

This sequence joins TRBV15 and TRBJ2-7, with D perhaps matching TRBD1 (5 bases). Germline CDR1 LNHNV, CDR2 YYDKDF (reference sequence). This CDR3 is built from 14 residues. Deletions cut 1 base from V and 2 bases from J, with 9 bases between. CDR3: CATSRADSTYEQYF. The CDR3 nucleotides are TGTGCCACCAGCAGAGCCGACAGTACCTACGAGCAGTACTTC.

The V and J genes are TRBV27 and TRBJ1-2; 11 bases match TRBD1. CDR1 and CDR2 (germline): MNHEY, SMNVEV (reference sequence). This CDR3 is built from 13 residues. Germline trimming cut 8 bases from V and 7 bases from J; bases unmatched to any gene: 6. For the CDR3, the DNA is TGTGCCAGCCGCTGGACAGGGGGCAGTGGCTACACCTTC. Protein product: CASRWTGGSGYTF.

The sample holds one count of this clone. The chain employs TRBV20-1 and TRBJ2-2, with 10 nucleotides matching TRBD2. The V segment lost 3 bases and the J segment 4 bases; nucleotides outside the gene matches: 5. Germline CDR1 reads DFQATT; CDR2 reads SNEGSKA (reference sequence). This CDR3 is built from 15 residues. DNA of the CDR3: TGCAGTGCTAGTAGACTAGCGGGTCCCACCGGGGAGCTGTTTTTT. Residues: CSASRLAGPTGELFF.

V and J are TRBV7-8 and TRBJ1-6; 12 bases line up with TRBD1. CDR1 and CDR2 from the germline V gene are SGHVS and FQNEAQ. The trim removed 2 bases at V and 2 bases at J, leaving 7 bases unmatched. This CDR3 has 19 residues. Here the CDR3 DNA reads TGTGCCAGCAGCTTACCGTGGGGACAGGGGGCTACCTATAATTCACCCCTCCACTTT. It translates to CASSLPWGQGATYNSPLHF.

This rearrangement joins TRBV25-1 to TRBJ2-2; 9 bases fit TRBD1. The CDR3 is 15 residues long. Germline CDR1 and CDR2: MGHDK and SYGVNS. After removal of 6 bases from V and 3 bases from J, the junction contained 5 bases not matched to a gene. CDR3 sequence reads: CASREDRGYTGELFF. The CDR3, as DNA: TGTGCCAGCAGGGAGGACAGGGGATACACCGGGGAGCTGTTTTTT. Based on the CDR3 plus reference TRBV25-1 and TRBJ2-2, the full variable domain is EADIYQTPRYLVIGTGKKITLECSQTMGHDKMYWYQQDPGMELHLIHYSYGVNSTEKGDLSSESTVSRIRTEHFPLTLESARPSHTSQYLCASREDRGYTGELFFGEGSRLTVL.

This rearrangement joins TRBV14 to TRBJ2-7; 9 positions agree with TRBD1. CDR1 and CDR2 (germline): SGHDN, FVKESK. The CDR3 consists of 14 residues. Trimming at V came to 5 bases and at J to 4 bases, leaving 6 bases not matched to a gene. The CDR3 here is CASSEGQGGYEQYF. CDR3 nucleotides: TGTGCCAGCAGCGAGGGACAGGGAGGTTACGAGCAGTACTTC.

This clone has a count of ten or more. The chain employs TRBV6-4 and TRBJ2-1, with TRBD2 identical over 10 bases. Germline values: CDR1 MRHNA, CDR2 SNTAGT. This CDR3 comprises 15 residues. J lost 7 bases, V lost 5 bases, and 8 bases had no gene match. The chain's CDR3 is CASSLTSGNRNEQFF. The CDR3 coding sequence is TGTGCCAGCAGTCTTACTAGCGGGAATCGGAATGAGCAGTTCTTC.

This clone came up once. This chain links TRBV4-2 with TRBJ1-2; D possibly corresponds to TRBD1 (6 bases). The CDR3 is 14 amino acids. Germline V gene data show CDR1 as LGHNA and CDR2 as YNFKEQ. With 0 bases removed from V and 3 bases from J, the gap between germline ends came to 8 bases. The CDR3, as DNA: TGTGCCAGCAGCCAAGAACAGGGAGACTATGGCTACACCTTC. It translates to CASSQEQGDYGYTF.

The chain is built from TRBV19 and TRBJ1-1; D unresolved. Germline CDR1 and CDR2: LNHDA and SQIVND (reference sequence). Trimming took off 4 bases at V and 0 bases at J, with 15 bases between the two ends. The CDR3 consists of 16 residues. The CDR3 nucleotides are TGTGCCAGTAGTACCTTATCTGACAACATGAACACTGAAGCTTTCTTT. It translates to CASSTLSDNMNTEAFF.

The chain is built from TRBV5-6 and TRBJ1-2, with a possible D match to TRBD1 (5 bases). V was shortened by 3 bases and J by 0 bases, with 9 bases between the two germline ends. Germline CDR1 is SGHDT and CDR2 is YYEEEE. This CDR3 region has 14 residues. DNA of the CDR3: TGTGCCAGCAGCTCTCGGGACTCTAACTATGGCTACACCTTC. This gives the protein CASSSRDSNYGYTF.

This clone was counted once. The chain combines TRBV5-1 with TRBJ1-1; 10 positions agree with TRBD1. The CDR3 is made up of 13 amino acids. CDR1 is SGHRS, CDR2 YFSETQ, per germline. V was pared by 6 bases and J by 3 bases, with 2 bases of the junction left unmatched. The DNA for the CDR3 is TGCGCCAGCAAGACAGGGGGCCACACTGAAGCTTTCTTT. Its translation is CASKTGGHTEAFF.

The CDR3 nucleotides read TGTGCCAGCAGCTCACTACGGACAGGGGTGGGCTACACCTTC. Protein product: CASSSLRTGVGYTF. The chain joins TRBV7-3 to TRBJ1-2; 9 positions match TRBD1. This CDR3 region has 14 residues. Germline trimming cut 4 bases from V and 8 bases from J; bases unmatched to any gene: 8. Germline V gives CDR1 SGHTA, CDR2 FQGTGA. The entire variable domain, with the rest obtained from reference TRBV7-3 and TRBJ1-2, is as follows: GAGVSQTPSNKVTEKGKYVELRCDPISGHTALYWYRQSLGQGPEFLIYFQGTGAADDSGLPNDRFFAVRPEGSVSTLKIQRTERGDSAVYLCASSSLRTGVGYTFGSGTRLTVV.

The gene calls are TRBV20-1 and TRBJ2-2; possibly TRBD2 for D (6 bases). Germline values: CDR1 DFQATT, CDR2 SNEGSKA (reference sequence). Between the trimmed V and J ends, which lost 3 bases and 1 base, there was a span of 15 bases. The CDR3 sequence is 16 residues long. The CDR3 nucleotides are TGCAGTGCTAGTAACGTCGGGAGAGGGAACACCGGGGAGCTGTTTTTT. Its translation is CSASNVGRGNTGELFF.

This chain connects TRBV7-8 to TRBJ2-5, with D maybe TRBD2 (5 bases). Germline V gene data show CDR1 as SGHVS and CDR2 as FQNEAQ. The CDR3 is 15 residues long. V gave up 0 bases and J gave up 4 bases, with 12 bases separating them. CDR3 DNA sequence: TGTGCCAGCAGCTTAGCAATTGTCGCGGGAGAGACCCAGTACTTC. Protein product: CASSLAIVAGETQYF.

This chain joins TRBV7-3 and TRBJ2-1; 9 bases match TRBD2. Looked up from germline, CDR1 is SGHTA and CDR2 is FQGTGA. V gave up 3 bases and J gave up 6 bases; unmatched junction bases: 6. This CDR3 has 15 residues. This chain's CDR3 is CASSLFSGSGNEQFF. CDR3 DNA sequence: TGTGCCAGCAGCTTGTTTAGCGGGAGTGGCAATGAGCAGTTCTTC.

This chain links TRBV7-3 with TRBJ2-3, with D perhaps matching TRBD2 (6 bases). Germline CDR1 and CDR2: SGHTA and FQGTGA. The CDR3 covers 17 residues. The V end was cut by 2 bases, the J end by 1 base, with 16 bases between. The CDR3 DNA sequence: TGTGCCAGCAGCTTATCGGGAGTGAACCTCCGCACAGATACGCAGTATTTT. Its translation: CASSLSGVNLRTDTQYF.

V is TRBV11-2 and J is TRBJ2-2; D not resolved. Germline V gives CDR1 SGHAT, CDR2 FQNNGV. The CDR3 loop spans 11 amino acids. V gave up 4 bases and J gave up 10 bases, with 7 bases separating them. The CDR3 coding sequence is TGTGCCAGCAGCTCCCACACGGAGCTGTTTTTT. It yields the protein CASSSHTELFF.